This T cell receptor (beta chain) was captured by sequencing in a study of CD4 T cells in relation to SARS-CoV-2 and coronaviruses. Germline V lookup: CDR1 SNHLY, CDR2 FYNNEI. Trimming removed 2 bases from V and 7 bases from J, with 8 bases in between. The CDR3 is made up of 13 amino acids. Before the COVID-19 pandemic, during about 2010-2018, CD4+ T cells were taken from unexposed donors. The cells were cultured for about ten days before CD4+ T cells were isolated. In regard to this clone: What it recognizes is unknown.

Profiling relied on immunoSEQ multiplex PCR, and the TCRdb table lists in-frame clones only, not all of them. The sample carries 15,000 or so clones, 79% recorded once. This TCR came from a human donor in good health. The chain couples TRBV2 to TRBJ2-2; D perhaps matches TRBD2 (6 bases). Source material: CD4+ T cells from PBMCs, cultured in vitro. The CDR3 region has the DNA TGTGCCAGCAGTGAACGGGGGAACGGGGAGCTGTTTTTT. Protein: CASSERGNGELFF.